One sample yielded the 22 T cell receptor beta chains listed below, sequenced in a study of blood T cell repertoires in COVID-19. Sequencing used immunoSEQ multiplex PCR; TCRdb keeps in-frame clones, though not all of them. The data hold around 30,000 clones, with just over 90% observed a single time. The sample comprised peripheral blood. The receptors derive from a man between 60 and 75 years old with acute or convalescent COVID-19.

This chain connects TRBV3-1 (or the pseudogene TRBV3-2) to TRBJ1-2; 7 nucleotides line up with TRBD1. In germline, CDR1 is LGHDT, CDR2 YNNKEL (reference sequence). The CDR3 covers 16 residues. The J segment lost 1 base and the V segment lost 1 base, leaving 6 bases of the junction unmatched. CDR3 sequence (DNA): TGTGCCAGCAGCCAAGTTGGACAGGAGATTAACTATGGCTACACCTTC. Translation: CASSQVGQEINYGYTF.

The rearrangement links TRBV18 to TRBJ1-3; possibly TRBD1 for D (6 bases). CDR3 size: 17 residues. Trimming left V 0 bases short and J 2 bases short, with 14 bases between. Germline-derived CDR1 and CDR2 are KGHSH and LQKENI. The CDR3 loop reads CASSPPGRGTPGNTIYF. CDR3 nucleotide sequence: TGTGCCAGCTCACCACCGGGTAGGGGGACACCTGGAAACACCATATATTTT.

The chain employs TRBV4-2 and TRBJ2-3, with D maybe TRBD2 (6 bases). CDR1 is LGHNA, CDR2 YNFKEQ, per germline. V shed 1 base and J shed 4 bases, with 9 bases lying between them. This CDR3 spans 14 amino acids. CDR3 region: CASSQGGTADTQYF. DNA for the CDR3: TGTGCCAGCAGCCAAGGTGGGACTGCAGATACGCAGTATTTT.

CDR3: CASSGRQGEGDTQYF. The CDR3 bases are TGTGCCAGCAGCGGACGACAGGGAGAGGGAGATACGCAGTATTTT. V usage is TRBV7-6 and J usage is TRBJ2-3; 7 nucleotides line up with TRBD1. In germline, CDR1 is SGHVS, CDR2 FNYEAQ. This CDR3 spans 15 amino acids. J lost 5 bases, V lost 5 bases, and 10 bases had no gene match.

The gene calls are TRBV6-5 and TRBJ2-3, with a weak D call TRBD1 (5 bases). CDR1 MNHEY and CDR2 SVGAGI come from the germline V gene. V lost 6 bases to trimming and J lost 2 bases, with 15 bases between them. The CDR3 consists of 15 residues. The CDR3 spells CASRGSRAATDTQYF. Here the CDR3 DNA reads TGTGCCAGCAGGGGAAGCAGGGCGGCCACAGATACGCAGTATTTT.

This clone was observed a handful of times. The genes are TRBV24-1 and TRBJ2-3; 14 positions agree with TRBD2. The ends lost 5 bases at V and 5 bases at J; junction bases unmatched: 5. In germline, CDR1 is KGHDR, CDR2 SFDVKD. The CDR3 consists of 16 residues. CDR3 loop: CATSGRLAGGLDTQYF. Here the CDR3 DNA reads TGTGCCACCAGTGGAAGACTAGCGGGAGGGTTAGATACGCAGTATTTT.

The chain links TRBV5-1 to TRBJ1-1; D gene ambiguous. The CDR3 covers 13 residues. Germline CDR1 reads SGHRS; CDR2 reads YFSETQ. V gave up 0 bases and J gave up 5 bases, with 8 bases separating them. CDR3 protein: CASSLARDTEAFF. DNA of the CDR3: TGCGCCAGCAGCTTGGCGCGAGATACTGAAGCTTTCTTT.

The chain recombines TRBV12-3 or TRBV12-4 with TRBJ2-4, with D possibly TRBD1 on 5 matching bases. CDR3 length: 12 residues. Trimming cost V 7 bases and J 9 bases, with 13 bases left between them. CDR3 protein: CASTSRVGIQYF. CDR3 coding DNA: TGTGCCAGCACCTCCAGGGTAGGCATTCAGTACTTC.

The J gene is TRBJ1-1, the V gene TRBV19; D is uncertain. CDR1 is LNHDA and CDR2 is SQIVND in the germline V gene (reference sequence). The CDR3 has 13 residues. The V gene lost 5 bases and the J gene lost 0 bases, with 7 bases spanning the gap. CDR3 sequence (DNA): TGTGCCAGTAGTGAAACAGTGAACACTGAAGCTTTCTTT. Its protein is CASSETVNTEAFF.

The rearrangement joins TRBV10-3 to TRBJ1-1; a weak D match, TRBD1 (6 bases). Trimming pared 11 bases from V and 0 bases from J, leaving 13 bases between. Germline loops: CDR1 ENHRY, CDR2 SYGVKD. CDR3 length equals 13 residues. The CDR3: CASTGHLNTEAFF. CDR3 bases: TGTGCCTCAACGGGACATTTGAACACTGAAGCTTTCTTT.

CDR3 loop: CAISQTSEGTDTQYF. For the CDR3, the DNA is TGTGCCATCAGTCAGACTAGCGAGGGCACAGATACGCAGTATTTT. The chain has TRBV10-3 and TRBJ2-3; TRBD2 matches at 8 bases. Germline CDR1 is ENHRY and CDR2 is SYGVKD. There are 15 residues in the CDR3. V lost 5 bases, J lost 1 base, and 5 bases stayed unmatched.

This clone was found once. V usage is TRBV21-1 and J usage is TRBJ2-7; TRBD1, as called in the table, went unchecked against the DNA. TRBV21-1 constitutes a pseudogene. The CDR3 runs 18 residues. This CDR3 is CASSKTGDRGRISYEQYV. Here the CDR3 DNA reads TGTGCCAGCAGCAAAACCGGGGACAGGGGGCGAATTTCCTACGAGCAGTACGTC.

CDR3 amino acids: CASSPTDETQYF. The CDR3 bases are TGTGCCAGCAGCCCCACAGACGAGACCCAGTACTTC. V gene TRBV6-2 or TRBV6-3 combines with J gene TRBJ2-5; D gene unclear. Germline V gene lookup returns CDR1 MNHEY and CDR2 SVGEGT. V was clipped by 6 bases and J by 5 bases, with 10 bases between them. There are 12 residues in the CDR3.

The J gene is TRBJ2-1, the V gene TRBV7-3; TRBD2 agrees at 9 bases. Germline trimming cut 6 bases from V and 9 bases from J; bases unmatched to any gene: 6. CDR3 length: 13 amino acids. Per germline, CDR1 SGHTA and CDR2 FQGTGA. CDR3 sequence (DNA): TGTGCCAGCAGAGAACTAGCGGGCGCTGAGCAGTTCTTC. It encodes CASRELAGAEQFF.

The chain couples TRBV9 to TRBJ2-2, with 8 bases lining up with TRBD2. Germline CDR1 is SGDLS and CDR2 is YYNGEE. The length of the CDR3 is 18 residues. With 4 bases clipped from V and 4 bases from J, the junction kept 15 bases outside the gene matches. In nucleotides, the CDR3 is TGTGCCAGCAGCCCCGGAGGACTAGCCGGAGGTGGCACCGGGGAGCTGTTTTTT. Its translation is CASSPGGLAGGGTGELFF.

This chain connects TRBV3-1 (or the pseudogene TRBV3-2) to TRBJ2-3; 16 bases agree with TRBD2. V dropped 5 bases and J dropped 0; count of bases not matched to a gene: 5. The CDR3 length is 18 residues. Germline-derived CDR1 and CDR2 are LGHDT and YNNKEL (reference sequence). The CDR3 region is CASSMGLAGGPSTDTQYF. The CDR3 DNA sequence: TGTGCCAGCAGCATGGGACTAGCGGGAGGGCCGAGCACAGATACGCAGTATTTT.

The chain links TRBV6-2 or TRBV6-3 to TRBJ1-5, with D possibly matching TRBD1 (5 bases). V was pared by 1 base and J by 10 bases, with 11 bases between. The CDR3 length is 13 residues. Germline assignment: CDR1 MNHEY and CDR2 SVGEGT. CDR3 sequence (DNA): TGTGCCAGCAGTTACTGGGCAGGGCCTCCCCAGCATTTT. Encoded protein: CASSYWAGPPQHF.

The genes are TRBV30 and TRBJ1-3; the D is unclear. With 3 bases removed from V and 2 bases from J, the gap between germline ends came to 14 bases. Germline CDR1 GTSNPN, CDR2 SVGIG (reference sequence). This CDR3 contains 15 residues. The CDR3 coding sequence is TGTGCCTGGAGGGACTCGTGGACCGCTGGAAACACCATATATTTT. It encodes CAWRDSWTAGNTIYF.

This sequence joins TRBV6-5 and TRBJ2-1; maybe TRBD2 (6 bases). The germline V gene has CDR1 MNHEY and CDR2 SVGAGI. V was shortened by 7 bases and J by 10 bases, with 17 bases between the two germline ends. The CDR3 sequence is 13 residues long. The CDR3 loop reads CASKSLAEGEQFF. CDR3 bases: TGTGCCAGCAAATCACTAGCCGAGGGGGAGCAGTTCTTC.

The chain is built from TRBV7-9 and TRBJ1-5; D might be TRBD1 (6 bases). Germline CDR1 reads SEHNR; CDR2 reads FQNEAQ (reference sequence). V was pared by 1 base and J by 3 bases, with 13 bases between. The length of the CDR3 is 16 residues. The CDR3 protein is CASSLVGAGVNQPQHF. The CDR3 nucleotides read TGTGCCAGCAGCTTAGTGGGGGCGGGGGTCAATCAGCCCCAGCATTTT.

The chain is built from TRBV7-9 and TRBJ2-3; 10 nucleotides line up with TRBD2. Germline V lookup: CDR1 SEHNR, CDR2 FQNEAQ (reference sequence). The ends lost 8 bases at V and 2 bases at J; junction bases unmatched: 13. The CDR3 is made up of 17 amino acids. The CDR3: CASGPLFTSGITDTQYF. The CDR3 nucleotides are TGTGCCAGCGGGCCACTTTTCACTAGCGGGATCACAGATACGCAGTATTTT. The variable domain in full, with the rest retrieved from reference TRBV7-9 and TRBJ2-3, is DTGVSQNPRHKITKRGQNVTFRCDPISEHNRLYWYRQTLGQGPEFLTYFQNEAQLEKSRLLSDRFSAERPKGSFSTLEIQRTEQGDSAMYLCASGPLFTSGITDTQYFGPGTRLTVL.

This chain connects TRBV20-1 to TRBJ2-3; no definite D call. V lost 2 bases to trimming and J lost 10 bases, with 7 bases between them. CDR1 DFQATT and CDR2 SNEGSKA come from the germline V gene (reference sequence). The CDR3 consists of 10 residues. CDR3 region: CSARSLAQYF. The CDR3 DNA sequence: TGCAGTGCTAGAAGCCTAGCGCAGTATTTT.